This is a list of T cell receptor beta chains from one sample in a study of T cells in Graves' hyperthyroidism and ophthalmopathy. TCRdb itself ran the multiplex PCR reads through MiXCR, one entry per CDR3 protein. The sample lists hundreds of thousands of distinct CDR3 sequences, roughly 21% seen once, with roughly 47% in the top ten. The sequenced sample consisted of blood. These receptors all stem from a man aged 35-49 years with Graves' ophthalmopathy. Both conserved end residues are part of each CDR3. The D gene is left open where the match is weak. Clone size is not always given. Where it is, it says once, few, many or a class for expanded clones.

v_call: TRBV6-1; clone_size: few; j_call: TRBJ1-5; d_call: TRBD1; cdr3_nt: TGTGCCAGCAGGGGGACAGAGGGTCAGCCCCAGCATTTT; cdr3_aa: CASRGTEGQPQHF
v_call: TRBV29-1; clone_size: .; j_call: TRBJ1-5; d_call: TRBD1; cdr3_nt: TGCAGCGTTGCGGGACAGGGAGGTCAGCCCCAGCATTTT; cdr3_aa: CSVAGQGGQPQHF
v_call: TRBV7-2; clone_size: many; j_call: TRBJ2-3; d_call: .; cdr3_nt: TGTGCCAGCAGCCCGAACCCCCTTAGCACAGATACGCAGTATTTT; cdr3_aa: CASSPNPLSTDTQYF
v_call: TRBV3-1; clone_size: .; j_call: TRBJ2-3; d_call: TRBD2; cdr3_nt: TGTGCCAGCAGCCAAAGGTTACTAGCGGGCTCTCGCACAGATACGCAGTATTTT; cdr3_aa: CASSQRLLAGSRTDTQYF
v_call: TRBV7-8; clone_size: .; j_call: TRBJ2-2; d_call: .; cdr3_nt: TGTGCCACTCCCCGGGACTTAACCACCGGGGAGCTGTGTTTT; cdr3_aa: CATPRDLTTGELCF
v_call: TRBV25-1; clone_size: .; j_call: TRBJ1-1; d_call: .; cdr3_nt: TGTGCCAGCCGTTCCCAGAATTGGGGGGCCTCTGAAGCTTTCTTT; cdr3_aa: CASRSQNWGASEAFF
v_call: TRBV7-8; clone_size: many; j_call: TRBJ2-7; d_call: .; cdr3_nt: TGTGCCAGCACCCTGAGGCCCGGGGGTCCAATCTCCTACGAGCAGTACTTC; cdr3_aa: CASTLRPGGPISYEQYF
v_call: TRBV10-3; clone_size: few; j_call: TRBJ2-3; d_call: .; cdr3_nt: TGTGCCATCAGTGACAGCAGGGGCGCAGATACGCAGTATTTT; cdr3_aa: CAISDSRGADTQYF
v_call: TRBV29-1; clone_size: few; j_call: TRBJ1-2; d_call: TRBD1; cdr3_nt: TGCAGCTCGCAGACAGGGGACTATGGCTACACCTTC; cdr3_aa: CSSQTGDYGYTF
v_call: TRBV18; clone_size: .; j_call: TRBJ1-3; d_call: .; cdr3_nt: TGTGCCAGCTCACCAAGGTCTGGAAACACCATATATTTT; cdr3_aa: CASSPRSGNTIYF
v_call: TRBV11-2; clone_size: many; j_call: TRBJ2-3; d_call: TRBD2; cdr3_nt: TGTGCCAGCAGCTCAGCGGGAGTGACAGATACGCAGTATTTT; cdr3_aa: CASSSAGVTDTQYF
v_call: TRBV24-1; clone_size: few; j_call: TRBJ2-6; d_call: .; cdr3_nt: TGTGCCACCAGTAAGGACTCTGGGGCCAACGTCCTGACTTTC; cdr3_aa: CATSKDSGANVLTF
v_call: TRBV20-1; clone_size: .; j_call: TRBJ2-7; d_call: TRBD1; cdr3_nt: TGCAGTGCCGATGGACAGGGCTCCTACGAGCAGTACTTC; cdr3_aa: CSADGQGSYEQYF
v_call: TRBV28; clone_size: .; j_call: TRBJ2-7; d_call: TRBD2; cdr3_nt: TGTGCCAGCAGATTAGCGGGAGGGCTTTTACCCTCCTACGAGCAGTACTTC; cdr3_aa: CASRLAGGLLPSYEQYF
v_call: TRBV5-1; clone_size: .; j_call: TRBJ2-1; d_call: TRBD2; cdr3_nt: TGCGCCAGCAGCCCGGGAGGCGGGAGGGCCATAGATGAGCAGTTCTTC; cdr3_aa: CASSPGGGRAIDEQFF
v_call: TRBV16; clone_size: few; j_call: TRBJ1-2; d_call: .; cdr3_nt: TGTGCCAGCAGCCAATGGGGGCGTAACTATGGCTACACCTTC; cdr3_aa: CASSQWGRNYGYTF
v_call: TRBV29-1; clone_size: .; j_call: TRBJ2-7; d_call: .; cdr3_nt: TGCAGCGTTTCTGCTCTAGCGACCTACGAGCAGTACTTC; cdr3_aa: CSVSALATYEQYF
v_call: TRBV19; clone_size: few; j_call: TRBJ2-7; d_call: TRBD1; cdr3_nt: TGTGCCAGTAGTATTAAATCTGGACAGGGCACCAGAGTCGAGCAGTACTTC; cdr3_aa: CASSIKSGQGTRVEQYF
v_call: TRBV3-1; clone_size: .; j_call: TRBJ1-5; d_call: TRBD1; cdr3_nt: TGTGCCAGCAGCCAAGGGGGGACAGGGGTTTTGCAGCCCCAGCATTTT; cdr3_aa: CASSQGGTGVLQPQHF
v_call: TRBV5-6; clone_size: few; j_call: TRBJ2-7; d_call: .; cdr3_nt: TGTGCCAGCAGCTTGGCGAGGGGTCTGTCCCCGCACGAGCAGTACTTC; cdr3_aa: CASSLARGLSPHEQYF
v_call: TRBV7-2; clone_size: .; j_call: TRBJ2-2; d_call: .; cdr3_nt: TGTGCCAGCAGCTTGAGGGTAGGGTCAGGCACCGGGGAGCTGTTTTTT; cdr3_aa: CASSLRVGSGTGELFF
v_call: TRBV27; clone_size: many; j_call: TRBJ1-1; d_call: .; cdr3_nt: TGTGCCAGCAGTTTAGGGGAGGGGTTCTCCCCTGAAGCTTTCTTT; cdr3_aa: CASSLGEGFSPEAFF
v_call: TRBV6-5; clone_size: .; j_call: TRBJ2-7; d_call: TRBD1; cdr3_nt: TGTGCCAGCAGTTACAACATCCGGGACAGGGGGTCCGAGCAGTACTTC; cdr3_aa: CASSYNIRDRGSEQYF
v_call: TRBV18; clone_size: few; j_call: TRBJ1-4; d_call: .; cdr3_nt: TGTGCCAGCTCACCACCTTCCCCTAATGAAAAACTGTTTTTT; cdr3_aa: CASSPPSPNEKLFF
v_call: TRBV3-1; clone_size: many; j_call: TRBJ1-1; d_call: .; cdr3_nt: TGTGCCAGCAGCCAAGATCACGGGGCGCGTACTACTGAAGCTTTCTTT; cdr3_aa: CASSQDHGARTTEAFF
v_call: TRBV27; clone_size: many; j_call: TRBJ2-3; d_call: TRBD2; cdr3_nt: TGTGCCAGCCCTCGCCAGACGAGGGGTATGGGGGGGTGCACAGATACGCAGTATTTT; cdr3_aa: CASPRQTRGMGGCTDTQYF
v_call: TRBV13; clone_size: .; j_call: TRBJ1-4; d_call: .; cdr3_nt: TGTGCCAGCAGCTTAGGGATTACAACTAATGAAAAACTGTTTTTT; cdr3_aa: CASSLGITTNEKLFF
v_call: TRBV6-1; clone_size: many; j_call: TRBJ2-5; d_call: .; cdr3_nt: TGTGCCAGCAGTGGTCGAGAGACCCAGTACTTC; cdr3_aa: CASSGRETQYF
v_call: TRBV11-2; clone_size: many; j_call: TRBJ1-2; d_call: .; cdr3_nt: TGTGCCAGCAGCTCGCATTGGACAGTCCCGGCAGGCTACACCTTC; cdr3_aa: CASSSHWTVPAGYTF
v_call: TRBV10-3; clone_size: .; j_call: TRBJ1-1; d_call: .; cdr3_nt: TGTGCCATCAGCCTGGACAGTAAAAGGACTGAAGCTTTCTTT; cdr3_aa: CAISLDSKRTEAFF
v_call: TRBV7-2; clone_size: many; j_call: TRBJ2-3; d_call: .; cdr3_nt: TGTGCCAGCAGCTCCTACGCAGATACGCAGTATTTT; cdr3_aa: CASSSYADTQYF
v_call: TRBV6-1; clone_size: .; j_call: TRBJ1-4; d_call: TRBD1; cdr3_nt: TGTGCCATCAGTGGGACAGGGGAGAATGAAAAACTGTTTTTT; cdr3_aa: CAISGTGENEKLFF
v_call: TRBV4-1; clone_size: few; j_call: TRBJ2-7; d_call: .; cdr3_nt: TGCGCCAGCAGCCAAGAGCCGGGCGTCTACGAGCAGTACTTC; cdr3_aa: CASSQEPGVYEQYF
v_call: TRBV20-1; clone_size: .; j_call: TRBJ2-7; d_call: TRBD2; cdr3_nt: TGCAGTGCTTGGGTACTAGCGGGGGGTCGGTACGAGCAGTACTTC; cdr3_aa: CSAWVLAGGRYEQYF
v_call: TRBV30; clone_size: few; j_call: TRBJ2-3; d_call: .; cdr3_nt: TGTGCCTGGACGGGACTCCTAACAGATACGCAGTATTTT; cdr3_aa: CAWTGLLTDTQYF
v_call: TRBV2; clone_size: .; j_call: TRBJ1-3; d_call: .; cdr3_nt: TGTGCCAGCAGTGAAACAATGGCTGGAAACACCATATATTTT; cdr3_aa: CASSETMAGNTIYF
v_call: TRBV11-2; clone_size: few; j_call: TRBJ1-6; d_call: TRBD1; cdr3_nt: TGTGCCAGCAGCCCCGGGACAGGGGGCTCACCCCTCCACTTT; cdr3_aa: CASSPGTGGSPLHF
v_call: TRBV20-1; clone_size: .; j_call: TRBJ1-4; d_call: .; cdr3_nt: TGCAGTGCTAGAGGGGGGCTGGGGGAAAAACTGTTTTTT; cdr3_aa: CSARGGLGEKLFF
v_call: TRBV11-2; clone_size: many; j_call: TRBJ2-3; d_call: .; cdr3_nt: TGTGCCAGCAGGGGCGTGAGGGCAGATACGCAGTATTTT; cdr3_aa: CASRGVRADTQYF
v_call: TRBV6-1; clone_size: many; j_call: TRBJ2-7; d_call: .; cdr3_nt: TGTGCCAGCAGTGAAGGGGGACCCTATTACGAGCAGTACTTC; cdr3_aa: CASSEGGPYYEQYF